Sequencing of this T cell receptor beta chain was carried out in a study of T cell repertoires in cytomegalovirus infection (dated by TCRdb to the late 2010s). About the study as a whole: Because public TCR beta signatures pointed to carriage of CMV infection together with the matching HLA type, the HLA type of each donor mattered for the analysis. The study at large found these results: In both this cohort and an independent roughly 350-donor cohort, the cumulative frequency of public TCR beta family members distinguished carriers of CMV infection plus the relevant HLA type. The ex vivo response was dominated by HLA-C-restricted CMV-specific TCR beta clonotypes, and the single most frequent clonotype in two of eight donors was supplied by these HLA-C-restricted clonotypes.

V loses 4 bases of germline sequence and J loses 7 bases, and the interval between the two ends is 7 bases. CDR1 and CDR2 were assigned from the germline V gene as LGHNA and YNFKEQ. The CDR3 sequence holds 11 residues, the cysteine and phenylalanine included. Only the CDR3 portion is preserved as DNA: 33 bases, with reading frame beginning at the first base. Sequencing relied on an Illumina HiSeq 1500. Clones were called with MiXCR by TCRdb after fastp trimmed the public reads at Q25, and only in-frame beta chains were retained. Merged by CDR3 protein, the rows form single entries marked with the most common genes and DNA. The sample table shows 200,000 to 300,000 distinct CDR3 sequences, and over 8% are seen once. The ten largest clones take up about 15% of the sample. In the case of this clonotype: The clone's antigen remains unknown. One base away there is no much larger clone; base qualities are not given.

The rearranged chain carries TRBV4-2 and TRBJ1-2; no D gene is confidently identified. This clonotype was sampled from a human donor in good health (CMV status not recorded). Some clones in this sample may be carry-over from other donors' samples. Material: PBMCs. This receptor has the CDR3 CASSPGPGYTF. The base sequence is TGTGCCAGCAGCCCCGGACCTGGCTACACCTTC.